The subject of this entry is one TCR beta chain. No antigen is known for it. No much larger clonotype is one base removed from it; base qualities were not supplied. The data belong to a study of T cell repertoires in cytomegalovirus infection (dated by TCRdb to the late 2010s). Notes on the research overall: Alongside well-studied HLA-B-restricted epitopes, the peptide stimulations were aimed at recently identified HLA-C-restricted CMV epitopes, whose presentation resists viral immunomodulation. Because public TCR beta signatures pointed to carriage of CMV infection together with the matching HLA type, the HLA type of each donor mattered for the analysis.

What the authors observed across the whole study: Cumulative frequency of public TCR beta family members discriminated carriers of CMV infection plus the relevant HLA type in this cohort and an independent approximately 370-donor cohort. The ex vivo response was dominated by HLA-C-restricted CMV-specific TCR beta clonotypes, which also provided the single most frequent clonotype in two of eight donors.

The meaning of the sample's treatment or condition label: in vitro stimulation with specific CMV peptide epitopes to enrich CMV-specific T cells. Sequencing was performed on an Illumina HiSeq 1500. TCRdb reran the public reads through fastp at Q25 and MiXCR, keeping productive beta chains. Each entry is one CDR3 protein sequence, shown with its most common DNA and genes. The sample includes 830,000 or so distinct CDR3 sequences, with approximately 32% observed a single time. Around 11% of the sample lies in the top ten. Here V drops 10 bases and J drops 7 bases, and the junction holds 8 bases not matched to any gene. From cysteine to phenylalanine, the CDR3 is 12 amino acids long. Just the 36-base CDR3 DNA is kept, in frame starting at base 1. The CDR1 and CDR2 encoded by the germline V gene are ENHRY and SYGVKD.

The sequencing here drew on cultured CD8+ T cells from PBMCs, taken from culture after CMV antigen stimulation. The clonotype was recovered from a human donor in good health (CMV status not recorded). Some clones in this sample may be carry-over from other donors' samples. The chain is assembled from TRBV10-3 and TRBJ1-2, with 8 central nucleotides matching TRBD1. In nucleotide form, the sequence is TGTGCCACCATAGACAGGGGTGCTGGCTACACCTTC. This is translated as CATIDRGAGYTF.